This T cell receptor (beta chain) is drawn from a study of vaccination effects on CD4 cells after COVID-19. In regard to this clone: The antigen is undetermined.

Profiled with immunoSEQ multiplex PCR; TCRdb holds only in-frame clones, not every one. Of some 49,000 clones detected, 74% appear once; the ten largest clones hold around 8.9%. Cells that had been cultured for less than eleven days were the source of isolated CD4+ T cells. The sequence was obtained from a human donor who had a prior SARS-CoV-2 infection. Sequenced material: CD4+ T cells from PBMCs cultured without peptide, taken before COVID-19 vaccination.

The CDR3 spells CASRFYTNTEAFF. In DNA form, the CDR3 reads TGTGCCAGCAGATTCTACACGAACACTGAAGCTTTCTTT. The gene calls are TRBV27 and TRBJ1-1; D gene ambiguous. Germline loops: CDR1 MNHEY, CDR2 SMNVEV (reference sequence). V gave up 6 bases and J gave up 1 base, with 9 bases separating them. CDR3 length equals 13 residues.